The 32 T cell receptor beta chains reported below all come from one sample, sequenced in a study of T-cell memory formation after mild COVID-19. TCRdb itself ran the 5' RACE reads through MiXCR, one entry per CDR3 protein. This table holds about 190,000 distinct CDR3 sequences, about 10% found once. Sequencing was performed on PBMCs or a T cell subset sorted from them (not recorded which). The receptors shown here come from a man younger than 35 who had mild COVID-19 (a few samples of this study predate the infection). Cell type and time point are not known.

The rearrangement uses TRBV28 and TRBJ1-2; D call uncertain. The CDR3 contains 13 residues. Per germline, CDR1 MDHEN and CDR2 SYDVKM. V lost 5 bases to trimming and J lost 0 bases, with 7 bases between them. The CDR3 loop is CASSIGPNYGYTF. Written as DNA, the CDR3 is TGTGCCAGCAGTATCGGACCTAACTATGGCTACACCTTC.

This clonotype occurred many times. This chain joins TRBV7-2 and TRBJ2-7, with a weak D call TRBD2 (5 bases). Trimming removed 2 bases at V and 2 bases at J, with 7 bases between. The germline gives CDR1 SGHTA, CDR2 FQGNSA. CDR3 size: 13 residues. The CDR3 nucleotides are TGTGCCAGCAGCTTACGAGGGACCTACGAGCAGTACGTC. Its translation is CASSLRGTYEQYV.

This clonotype showed up just a few times. V is TRBV7-2 and J is TRBJ2-5; no firm D call. V was shortened by 5 bases and J by 5 bases, with 18 bases between the two germline ends. This CDR3 has 15 amino acids. CDR1 and CDR2 (germline): SGHTA, FQGNSA. In DNA, the CDR3 is TGTGCCAGCAGCCTAGTGGCCCCTGGGTGGGAGACCCAGTACTTC. Protein sequence: CASSLVAPGWETQYF.

This clonotype was observed a few times. The V and J genes are TRBV12-3 or TRBV12-4 and TRBJ2-2, with 10 bases that match TRBD1. V gave up 8 bases and J gave up 3 bases; unmatched junction bases: 3. The CDR3 loop spans 14 amino acids. CDR3 nucleotides: TGTGCCAGCCAGACAGGGGGCTACACCGGGGAGCTGTTTTTT. Its protein is CASQTGGYTGELFF.

This clonotype turned up a few times. The CDR3 region has the DNA TGTGCCAGCAGGGGGTTCGACACCGGGGAGCTGTTTTTT. As protein: CASRGFDTGELFF. This chain uses TRBV5-5 with TRBJ2-2; D remains unclear. Germline CDR1 is SGHKS and CDR2 is YYEKEE (reference sequence). The CDR3 is made up of 13 amino acids. V was clipped by 5 bases and J by 3 bases, with 8 bases between them.

The CDR3 spells CAISEEGQGKDTQYF. The CDR3 bases are TGTGCCATCAGTGAGGAGGGACAGGGAAAAGATACGCAGTATTTT. The V and J genes are TRBV10-3 and TRBJ2-3; 9 nucleotides agree with TRBD1. V trimming: 2 bases; J trimming: 5 bases; junction bases outside the gene matches: 5. CDR3 length equals 15 residues. Germline V gene sequence: CDR1 ENHRY, CDR2 SYGVKD.

There are a few counts of this clonotype. The rearrangement uses TRBV20-1 and TRBJ1-1, with 9 positions matching TRBD1. Looked up from germline, CDR1 is DFQATT and CDR2 is SNEGSKA (reference sequence). After removal of 3 bases from V and 0 bases from J, the junction contained 5 bases not matched to a gene. The CDR3 has 15 amino acids. CDR3 amino acids: CSASPRTGVNTEAFF. The CDR3 coding sequence is TGCAGTGCTAGTCCCCGGACAGGGGTGAACACTGAAGCTTTCTTT.

This clonotype was detected only a few times. The chain links TRBV9 to TRBJ1-6; possibly TRBD1 for D (5 bases). Between the trimmed V and J ends, which lost 7 bases and 3 bases, there was a span of 14 bases. This CDR3 is 15 amino acids long. In germline, CDR1 is SGDLS, CDR2 YYNGEE. The CDR3: CASGGGRDYNSPLHF. CDR3 sequence (DNA): TGTGCCAGCGGGGGGGGACGGGACTATAATTCACCCCTCCACTTT.

The chain recombines TRBV19 with TRBJ2-2, with TRBD2 identical over 9 bases. Looked up from germline, CDR1 is LNHDA and CDR2 is SQIVND (reference sequence). V shed 5 bases and J 3 bases; nucleotides not matched to a gene: 10. CDR3 length equals 17 residues. This chain's CDR3 is CASSPALGLAYTGELFF. The DNA for the CDR3 is TGTGCCAGTAGTCCGGCCCTGGGACTAGCTTACACCGGGGAGCTGTTTTTT.

The sample holds a few counts of this clonotype. The V gene is TRBV7-2, the J gene TRBJ2-1; D is perhaps TRBD2 (6 bases). Trimming left V 1 base short and J 9 bases short, with 10 bases between. From germline, CDR1 is SGHTA and CDR2 FQGNSA. CDR3 size: 13 residues. CDR3 coding DNA: TGTGCCAGCAGCTTAGATGAGGGAGGTGAGCAGTTCTTC. The encoded protein is CASSLDEGGEQFF.

The chain couples TRBV18 to TRBJ2-7; 9 positions agree with TRBD2. The CDR3 spans 15 residues. The V gene end was trimmed by 5 bases and the J gene end by 4 bases; junction bases not matched to a gene: 9. The germline gives CDR1 KGHSH, CDR2 LQKENI. In DNA form, the CDR3 reads TGTGCCAGCTCAGCCCCGGGACTAGCCGGGTACGAGCAGTACTTC. Protein product: CASSAPGLAGYEQYF.

The gene calls are TRBV12-3 or TRBV12-4 and TRBJ2-1, with D perhaps TRBD1 or TRBD2 (8 bases each). CDR3 length equals 17 residues. V lost 5 bases, J lost 5 bases, and 22 bases lay in between. In DNA form, the CDR3 reads TGTGCCAGCAGTCGCAGGGGGCCCGGACTAGCCCACAATGAGCAGTTCTTC. Translated: CASSRRGPGLAHNEQFF.

The chain is built from TRBV12-3 or TRBV12-4 and TRBJ1-5; D is undetermined. The CDR3 extends over 12 amino acids. V was clipped by 2 bases and J by 4 bases, with 3 bases between them. The CDR3 here is CASSLLNQPQHF. The CDR3 bases are TGTGCCAGCAGTTTACTGAATCAGCCCCAGCATTTT.

J is TRBJ2-5 and V is TRBV12-3 or TRBV12-4; no definite D call. V was pared by 4 bases and J by 5 bases, with 14 bases between. This CDR3 is built from 14 residues. CDR3 loop: CASSSSVQRETQYF. DNA of the CDR3: TGTGCCAGCAGTTCAAGCGTTCAGAGGGAGACCCAGTACTTC.

V usage is TRBV5-6 and J usage is TRBJ1-3, with D possibly matching TRBD1 (6 bases). Per germline, CDR1 SGHDT and CDR2 YYEEEE. The V end was cut by 5 bases, the J end by 0 bases, with 9 bases between. The CDR3 is made up of 14 amino acids. The CDR3 loop reads CASRTGPSGNTIYF. CDR3 DNA sequence: TGTGCCAGCAGAACAGGGCCCTCTGGAAACACCATATATTTT. The variable domain in full, completed from reference TRBV5-6 and TRBJ1-3, reads DAGVTQSPTHLIKTRGQQVTLRCSPKSGHDTVSWYQQALGQGPQFIFQYYEEEERQRGNFPDRFSGHQFPNYSSELNVNALLLGDSALYLCASRTGPSGNTIYFGEGSWLTVV.

This chain joins TRBV5-1 and TRBJ1-2, with 7 bases fitting TRBD1. Germline V gene data show CDR1 as SGHRS and CDR2 as YFSETQ. V gave up 2 bases and J gave up 6 bases; unmatched junction bases: 7. CDR3 length: 14 residues. CDR3 in amino acids: CASSFPGGGNGYTF. For the CDR3, the DNA is TGCGCCAGCAGCTTTCCAGGGGGAGGAAATGGCTACACCTTC.

This clonotype came up a few times. The J gene is TRBJ2-3, the V gene TRBV7-2; 8 positions agree with TRBD2. The V segment lost 7 bases and the J segment 2 bases; nucleotides outside the gene matches: 8. Germline V lookup: CDR1 SGHTA, CDR2 FQGNSA. The CDR3 has 15 residues. CDR3 sequence: CASKHRGGNTDTQYF. The DNA of the CDR3 is TGTGCCAGCAAGCATCGGGGGGGCAACACAGATACGCAGTATTTT.

This clonotype has a count of ten or more. CDR3 amino acids: CADGRENTGELFF. As DNA, the CDR3 is TGTGCCGACGGCAGGGAGAACACCGGGGAGCTGTTTTTT. V gene TRBV2 combines with J gene TRBJ2-2, with a tentative D call TRBD1 (5 bases). Germline V lookup: CDR1 SNHLY, CDR2 FYNNEI. This CDR3 spans 13 amino acids. V was pared by 11 bases and J by 1 base, with 11 bases between.

The table lists this clonotype with a few counts. CDR3 in amino acids: CASSLTTGTHYNEQFF. The CDR3 DNA reads as TGTGCCAGCAGTTTGACTACAGGGACCCATTACAATGAGCAGTTCTTC. The chain carries TRBV12-3 or TRBV12-4 and TRBJ2-1, with D possibly TRBD1 on 6 matching bases. V was pared by 3 bases and J by 4 bases, with 16 bases between. This CDR3 is 16 amino acids long.

This clonotype has just a few counts. The chain links TRBV5-1 to TRBJ2-6, with TRBD1 as a possible D gene (5 bases). CDR1 SGHRS and CDR2 YFSETQ come from the germline V gene. V was clipped by 2 bases and J by 0 bases, with 12 bases between them. The CDR3 length is 17 residues. DNA of the CDR3: TGCGCCAGCAGCTTCCTGGGGCTCGACTCTGGGGCCAACGTCCTGACTTTC. Amino acids: CASSFLGLDSGANVLTF.

This clonotype turned up a few times. This chain connects TRBV4-3 to TRBJ2-2; TRBD2 matches at 7 bases. Germline trimming cut 0 bases from V and 4 bases from J; bases unmatched to any gene: 2. The CDR3 length is 15 residues. CDR1 LGHNA and CDR2 YSLEER come from the germline V gene. CDR3 nucleotides: TGCGCCAGCAGCCAAGAGCTAGCGGCCACCGGGGAGCTGTTTTTT. Residues: CASSQELAATGELFF.

This clonotype has at least ten counts. The chain combines TRBV4-3 with TRBJ2-1, with 10 bases lining up with TRBD1. This CDR3 is 17 amino acids long. V was pared by 0 bases and J by 8 bases, with 10 bases of the junction left unmatched. CDR1 is LGHNA and CDR2 is YSLEER in the germline V gene. Written as DNA, the CDR3 is TGCGCCAGCAGCCAAGATTTGCAAACCGGGACAGGGGATGAGCAGTTCTTC. Translating gives CASSQDLQTGTGDEQFF.

The CDR3 bases are TGCAGTGCTCCAACGGCAGGGGACTACGAGCAGTACTTC. Its protein is CSAPTAGDYEQYF. The chain carries TRBV20-1 and TRBJ2-7, with D possibly TRBD1 on 6 matching bases. This CDR3 contains 13 residues. Germline assignment: CDR1 DFQATT and CDR2 SNEGSKA (reference sequence). Trimming took 5 bases from V and 3 from J, leaving 14 bases between them.

This clonotype was found many times. This sequence joins TRBV7-3 and TRBJ2-3; D is unclear. V dropped 3 bases and J dropped 2 bases, with 6 bases sitting between them. The CDR3 is 13 amino acids. Per germline, CDR1 SGHTA and CDR2 FQGTGA. The CDR3 DNA follows: TGTGCCAGCAGCTTGGGCTACACAGATACGCAGTATTTT. It encodes CASSLGYTDTQYF.

This clonotype has ten or more counts. This sequence joins TRBV5-1 and TRBJ2-5; possible D gene TRBD1, 6 bases. The CDR3 loop spans 13 amino acids. CDR1 is SGHRS, CDR2 YFSETQ, per germline. Trimming shortened V by 3 bases and J by 5 bases, and 11 bases separated the two germline ends. The CDR3 loop reads CASSSRGSETQYF. In DNA, the CDR3 is TGCGCCAGCAGCTCCAGGGGAAGCGAGACCCAGTACTTC.

This clonotype was picked up a small number of times. The chain joins TRBV5-1 to TRBJ2-3, with 8 bases matching TRBD1. This CDR3 has 16 amino acids. The germline V gene has CDR1 SGHRS and CDR2 YFSETQ. With V trimmed by 4 bases and J by 4 bases, 11 bases remained unmatched. CDR3 region: CASSPGGRNWADTQYF. DNA for the CDR3: TGCGCCAGCAGCCCAGGGGGCCGGAACTGGGCAGATACGCAGTATTTT. The variable domain in full, completed from reference TRBV5-1 and TRBJ2-3, reads KAGVTQTPRYLIKTRGQQVTLSCSPISGHRSVSWYQQTPGQGLQFLFEYFSETQRNKGNFPGRFSGRQFSNSRSEMNVSTLELGDSALYLCASSPGGRNWADTQYFGPGTRLTVL.

With respect to this clonotype: A much larger clone lies one base from this, so it may be a read error. The chain is built from TRBV2 and TRBJ1-5; D unclear. The length of the CDR3 is 16 residues. Germline CDR1 is SNHLY and CDR2 is FYNNEI. CDR3: CDSSEADDAVNQPQHF. CDR3 nucleotides: TGTGACAGCAGTGAAGCCGACGACGCAGTCAATCAGCCCCAGCATTTT.

In this sample, this clonotype turned up a few times. The V gene is TRBV6-2 or TRBV6-3, the J gene TRBJ2-7; tentative D call: TRBD1 (5 bases). This CDR3 is built from 15 residues. V gave up 0 bases and J gave up 0 bases, with 9 bases separating them. CDR1 and CDR2 (germline): MNHEY, SVGEGT. The CDR3: CASSYSQGFSYEQYF. For the CDR3, the DNA is TGTGCCAGCAGTTACTCGCAGGGTTTCTCCTACGAGCAGTACTTC.

This clonotype was observed many times. The CDR3 loop is CASSLAWGNPTDTQYF. DNA of the CDR3: TGCGCCAGCAGCTTGGCCTGGGGAAATCCCACAGATACGCAGTATTTT. The J gene is TRBJ2-3, the V gene TRBV5-1; no reliable D call. The germline V gene encodes CDR1 SGHRS and CDR2 YFSETQ. The V end was cut by 0 bases, the J end by 2 bases, with 13 bases between. The CDR3 is 16 amino acids.

Ten or more counts support this clonotype. CDR3 amino acids: CASSLIAGTSQETQYF. Written as DNA, the CDR3 is TGTGCCAGCAGCTTGATTGCAGGGACTAGCCAAGAGACCCAGTACTTC. The chain uses TRBV11-2 and TRBJ2-5, with 8 bases that match TRBD2. The germline gives CDR1 SGHAT, CDR2 FQNNGV. The trim removed 3 bases at V and 1 base at J, leaving 7 bases unmatched. CDR3 length: 16 residues. The full variable domain, completed using reference TRBV11-2 and TRBJ2-5, is EAGVAQSPRYKIIEKRQSVAFWCNPISGHATLYWYQQILGQGPKLLIQFQNNGVVDDSQLPKDRFSAERLKGVDSTLKIQPAKLEDSAVYLCASSLIAGTSQETQYFGPGTRLLVL.

The chain combines TRBV3-1 with TRBJ2-3; no clear D. The CDR3 covers 14 residues. Deletions cut 0 bases from V and 3 bases from J, with 7 bases between. Germline assignment: CDR1 LGHDT and CDR2 YNNKEL (reference sequence). The CDR3 is CASSQESGTDTQYF. CDR3 DNA sequence: TGTGCCAGCAGCCAAGAGTCTGGAACAGATACGCAGTATTTT.

This clonotype was found many times. The chain combines TRBV7-2 with TRBJ2-2; D is ambiguous. The germline gives CDR1 SGHTA, CDR2 FQGNSA. The V and J ends lost 1 base and 4 bases respectively, with 13 bases between them. This CDR3 is 16 amino acids long. The CDR3 bases are TGTGCCAGCAGCTTAGGCCGTTGGGGTGCCACCGGGGAGCTGTTTTTT. It codes for CASSLGRWGATGELFF.